These 8 T cell receptor beta chains share one sample of origin, sequenced in a study of regulatory and conventional T cells in RAG deficiency. Conventional CD4+ T cells were sorted from blood as CD25-low CD127-high cells. Only in-frame clones appear in the TCRdb table, and some are missing; sequencing was by immunoSEQ multiplex PCR. This table has about 30,000 clones, around 96% appearing once. The sample also formed part of further work on regulatory T cells. According to that study: The primer mix had 52 TRBV and 13 TRBJ primers.

Sequenced material: CD25- CD4+ T cells sorted from blood. The receptors originated from a human donor in good health.

CDR3 in DNA: TGTGCCAGCTCACCGCTGGACAGGGCGGACACCATATATTTT. This translates into CASSPLDRADTIYF. This sequence joins TRBV18 and TRBJ1-3; 8 positions agree with TRBD1. This CDR3 is built from 14 residues. The V gene end was trimmed by 3 bases and the J gene end by 8 bases; junction bases not matched to a gene: 6. CDR1 is KGHSH, CDR2 LQKENI, per germline.

In this sample, this clone turned up once. V is TRBV18 and J is TRBJ1-1, with 8 bases aligning to TRBD1. After removal of 2 bases from V and 1 base from J, the junction contained 9 bases not matched to a gene. CDR1 is KGHSH, CDR2 LQKENI, per germline. The CDR3 consists of 17 residues. DNA of the CDR3: TGTGCCAGCTCACCATTTACCACAGGGGGAACGAACACTGAAGCTTTCTTT. Residues: CASSPFTTGGTNTEAFF.

The chain couples TRBV19 to TRBJ1-4, with a possible D match to TRBD1 (6 bases). V was trimmed by 4 bases and J by 1 base, leaving 10 bases between them. Germline CDR1 and CDR2: LNHDA and SQIVND (reference sequence). This CDR3 region has 15 residues. CDR3 loop: CASSRQTGTNEKLFF. For the CDR3, the DNA is TGTGCCAGTAGTAGACAGACAGGAACTAATGAAAAACTGTTTTTT.

The chain has TRBV4-1 and TRBJ2-5; 9 bases line up with TRBD1. The CDR3 length is 15 residues. Germline V gene data show CDR1 as MGHRA and CDR2 as YSYEKL. The junction had 5 bases not matched to a gene; V was cut back by 1 base and J by 5 bases. Here the CDR3 reads CASSQVQGARETQYF. CDR3 bases: TGCGCCAGCAGCCAAGTACAGGGGGCGCGGGAGACCCAGTACTTC.

V usage is TRBV11-3 and J usage is TRBJ2-1; a weak D match, TRBD1 (6 bases). The CDR3 extends over 12 amino acids. Germline-derived CDR1 and CDR2 are SGHNT and YENEEA. The V end was cut by 3 bases, the J end by 7 bases, with 7 bases between. The CDR3 DNA follows: TGTGCCAGCAGCTTTCAGGGGAATGAGCAGTTCTTC. It specifies CASSFQGNEQFF. Together with reference TRBV11-3 and TRBJ2-1, the CDR3 gives the full variable domain: EAGVVQSPRYKIIEKKQPVAFWCNPISGHNTLYWYLQNLGQGPELLIRYENEEAVDDSQLPKDRFSAERLKGVDSTLKIQPAELGDSAVYLCASSFQGNEQFFGPGTRLTVL.

The chain employs TRBV4-2 and TRBJ2-7; weak D call: TRBD2 (7 bases). The V and J ends lost 1 base and 4 bases respectively, with 11 bases between them. The germline CDR1 and CDR2 sequences are LGHNA and YNFKEQ. The CDR3 consists of 14 residues. CDR3 protein: CASSQGGGPYEQYF. The CDR3 nucleotides are TGTGCCAGCAGCCAAGGGGGGGGGCCGTACGAGCAGTACTTC.

The V and J genes are TRBV7-2 and TRBJ2-3; 7 nucleotides align to TRBD1. Germline V gene data show CDR1 as SGHTA and CDR2 as FQGNSA. Unmatched junction bases numbered 9, after V lost 2 bases and J lost 1 base. The CDR3 runs to 17 residues. The CDR3 coding sequence is TGTGCCAGCAGCTTATTTGTAGGGGGCAGGCGCACAGATACGCAGTATTTT. Its protein product is CASSLFVGGRRTDTQYF.

The chain links TRBV7-9 to TRBJ1-4, with 10 bases fitting TRBD1. V lost 4 bases, J lost 3 bases, and 11 bases stayed unmatched. Germline CDR1 reads SEHNR; CDR2 reads FQNEAQ (reference sequence). The CDR3 contains 18 residues. DNA for the CDR3: TGTGCCAGCAGCTGGGGGGACAGGGGCGCATCGGCTAATGAAAAACTGTTTTTT. Protein sequence: CASSWGDRGASANEKLFF.